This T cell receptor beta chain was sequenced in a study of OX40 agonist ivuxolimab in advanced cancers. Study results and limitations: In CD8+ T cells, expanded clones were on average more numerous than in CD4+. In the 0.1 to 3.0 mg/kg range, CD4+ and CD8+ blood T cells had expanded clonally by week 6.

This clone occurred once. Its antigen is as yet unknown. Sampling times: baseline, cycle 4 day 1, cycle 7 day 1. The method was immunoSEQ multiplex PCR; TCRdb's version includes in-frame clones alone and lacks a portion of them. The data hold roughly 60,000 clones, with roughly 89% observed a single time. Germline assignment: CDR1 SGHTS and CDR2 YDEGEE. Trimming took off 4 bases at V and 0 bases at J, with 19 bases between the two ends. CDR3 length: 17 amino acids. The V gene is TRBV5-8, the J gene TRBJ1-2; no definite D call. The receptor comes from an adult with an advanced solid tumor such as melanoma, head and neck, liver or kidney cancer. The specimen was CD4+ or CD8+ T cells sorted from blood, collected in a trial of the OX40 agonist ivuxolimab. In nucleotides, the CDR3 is TGTGCCAGCAGCCGGGTCCGCGAGGAAACGCCTAACTATGGCTACACCTTC. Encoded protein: CASSRVREETPNYGYTF.